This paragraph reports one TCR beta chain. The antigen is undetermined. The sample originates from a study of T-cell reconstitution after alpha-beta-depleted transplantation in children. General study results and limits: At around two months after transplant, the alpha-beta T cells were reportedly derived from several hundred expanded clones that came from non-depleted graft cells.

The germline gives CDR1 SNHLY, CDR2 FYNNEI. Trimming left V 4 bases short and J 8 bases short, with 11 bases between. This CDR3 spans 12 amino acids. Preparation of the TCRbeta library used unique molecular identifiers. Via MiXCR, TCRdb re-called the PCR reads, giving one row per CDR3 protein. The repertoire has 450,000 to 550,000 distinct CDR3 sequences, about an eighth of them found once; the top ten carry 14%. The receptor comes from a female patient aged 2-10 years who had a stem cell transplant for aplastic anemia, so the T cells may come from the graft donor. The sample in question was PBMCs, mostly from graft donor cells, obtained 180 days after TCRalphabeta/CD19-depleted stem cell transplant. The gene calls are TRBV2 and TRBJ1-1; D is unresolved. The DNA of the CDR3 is TGTGCCAGCAGTGGAGAAAGAACGGAAGCTTTCTTT. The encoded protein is CASSGERTEAFF.